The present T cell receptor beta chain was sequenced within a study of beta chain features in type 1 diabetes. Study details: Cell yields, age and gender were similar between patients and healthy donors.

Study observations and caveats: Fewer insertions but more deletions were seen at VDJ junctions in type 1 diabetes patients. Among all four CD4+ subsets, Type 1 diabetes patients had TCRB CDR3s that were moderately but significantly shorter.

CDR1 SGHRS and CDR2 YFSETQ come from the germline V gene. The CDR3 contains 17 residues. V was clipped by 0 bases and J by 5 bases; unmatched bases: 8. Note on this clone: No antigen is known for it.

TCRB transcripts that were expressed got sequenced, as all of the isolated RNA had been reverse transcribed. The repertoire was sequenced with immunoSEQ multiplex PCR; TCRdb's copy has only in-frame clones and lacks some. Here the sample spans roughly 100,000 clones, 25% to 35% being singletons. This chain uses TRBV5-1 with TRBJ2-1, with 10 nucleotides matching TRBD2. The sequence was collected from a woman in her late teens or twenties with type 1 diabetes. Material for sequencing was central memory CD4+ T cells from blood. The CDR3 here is CASSLDPSGRVNNEQFF. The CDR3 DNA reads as TGCGCCAGCAGCTTGGATCCTAGCGGGAGAGTAAACAATGAGCAGTTCTTC.